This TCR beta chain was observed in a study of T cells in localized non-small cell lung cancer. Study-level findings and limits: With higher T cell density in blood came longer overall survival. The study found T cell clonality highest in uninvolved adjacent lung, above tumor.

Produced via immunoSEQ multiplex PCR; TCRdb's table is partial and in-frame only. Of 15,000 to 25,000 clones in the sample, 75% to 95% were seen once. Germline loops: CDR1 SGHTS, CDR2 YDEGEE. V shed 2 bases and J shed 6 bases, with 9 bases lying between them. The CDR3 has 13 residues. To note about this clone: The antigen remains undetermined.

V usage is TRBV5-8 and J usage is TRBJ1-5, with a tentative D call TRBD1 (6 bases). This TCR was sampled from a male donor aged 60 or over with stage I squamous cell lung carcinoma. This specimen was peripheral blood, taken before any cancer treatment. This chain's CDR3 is CASSFGQFQPQHF. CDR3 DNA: TGTGCCAGCAGCTTCGGACAGTTTCAGCCCCAGCATTTT.